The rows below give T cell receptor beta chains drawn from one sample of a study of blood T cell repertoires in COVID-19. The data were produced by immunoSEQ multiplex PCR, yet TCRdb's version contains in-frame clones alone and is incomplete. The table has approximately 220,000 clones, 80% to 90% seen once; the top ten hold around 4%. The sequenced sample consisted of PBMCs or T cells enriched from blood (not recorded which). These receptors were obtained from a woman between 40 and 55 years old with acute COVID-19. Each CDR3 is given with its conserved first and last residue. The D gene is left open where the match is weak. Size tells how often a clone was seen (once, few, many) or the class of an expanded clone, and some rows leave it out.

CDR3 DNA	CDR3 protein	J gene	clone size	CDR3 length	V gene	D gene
TGCGCCAGCAGCCCGACAGGGGGCTATACAGATACGCAGTATTTT	CASSPTGGYTDTQYF	TRBJ2-3	.	15	TRBV5-1	TRBD1
TGCGCCAGCGGCCCGGGGGAGCAGTTCTTC	CASGPGEQFF	TRBJ2-1	.	10	TRBV10-2	.
TGTGCCAGCAGCCAAAGCAGGGGCTCTGGAAACACCATATATTTT	CASSQSRGSGNTIYF	TRBJ1-3	.	15	TRBV14	.
TGTGCCAGCTCACAGACTAGCGGGAAAGATACGCAGTATTTT	CASSQTSGKDTQYF	TRBJ2-3	few	14	TRBV18	TRBD2
TGTGCCAGCAGCACCTATTGGGCAGCCCCCAATGAGCAGTTCTTC	CASSTYWAAPNEQFF	TRBJ2-1	.	15	TRBV11-1	.
TGCGCCAGCAGCGCGGGGGGGGCGGAGGAGACCCAGTACTTC	CASSAGGAEETQYF	TRBJ2-5	.	14	TRBV5-1	TRBD2
TGTGCCAGCAGTGGGGCAGGGGGCCTGTATGATGGCTACACCTTC	CASSGAGGLYDGYTF	TRBJ1-2	.	15	TRBV2	TRBD1
TGTGCCAGCAGCCCCGAACGACCGGGACAGGGAGTTGGAAACACCATATATTTT	CASSPERPGQGVGNTIYF	TRBJ1-3	.	18	TRBV27	TRBD1
TGCGCCAGCAGCTTGGGTAGCGAGTCCCCCGGGGAGCTGTTTTTT	CASSLGSESPGELFF	TRBJ2-2	.	15	TRBV5-1	.
TGTGCCAGCAGTTTACGGGGTGGGGCTTTCTTT	CASSLRGGAFF	TRBJ1-1	.	11	TRBV28	.
TGTGCCAGCAGCTTAGTGCAGGGGGCAGTCTATGGCTACACCTTC	CASSLVQGAVYGYTF	TRBJ1-2	.	15	TRBV7-2	TRBD1
TGTGCCAGTAGTCCCGGACTAGCGGGAGGCCTGTCTTGGACAGATACGCAGTATTTT	CASSPGLAGGLSWTDTQYF	TRBJ2-3	.	19	TRBV19	TRBD2
TGCGCCAGCAGCGCCACACGGATAGGACAGGGCATGAACACTGAAGCTTTCTTT	CASSATRIGQGMNTEAFF	TRBJ1-1	few	18	TRBV5-1	TRBD1
TGTGCCAGCAGTCCGACAGGGAGGCCCAGCGCCGGAAGCTCCTACGAGCAGTACTTC	CASSPTGRPSAGSSYEQYF	TRBJ2-7	.	19	TRBV28	.
TGTGCCAGCGGGACTAGCAGGTACGAGCAGTACTTC	CASGTSRYEQYF	TRBJ2-7	.	12	TRBV7-9	TRBD2
TGTGCCAGCAGCCACTACGCGAATGAGCAGTTCTTC	CASSHYANEQFF	TRBJ2-1	.	12	TRBV5-6	.
TGTGCCAGCTCACCAGAACAGTCGAACTACGAGCAGTACTTC	CASSPEQSNYEQYF	TRBJ2-7	once	14	TRBV18	.
TGCGCCAGCCGCCTGGCCGTTGCTGGGGCCAACGTCCTGACTTTC	CASRLAVAGANVLTF	TRBJ2-6	.	15	TRBV5-1	.
TGCAGTGCCAGGGGGCGCGAGACCCAGTACTTC	CSARGRETQYF	TRBJ2-5	.	11	TRBV20-1	TRBD1
TGTGCCAGCAGCTTAGAAAGCGCCCACAGGGAAGGCTACACCTTC	CASSLESAHREGYTF	TRBJ1-2	.	15	TRBV11-2	.
TGTGCCAGTAGTTGGGACTTATCCCGCAATCAGCCCCAGCATTTT	CASSWDLSRNQPQHF	TRBJ1-5	.	15	TRBV19	.
TGTGCCAGCAGTTACGGGAGGGGGGATGGCTACACCTTC	CASSYGRGDGYTF	TRBJ1-2	.	13	TRBV6-5	.
TGCGCCAGCAGCTTGGGCCATCAGGGGTACCTCTACAATGAGCAGTTCTTC	CASSLGHQGYLYNEQFF	TRBJ2-1	.	17	TRBV5-1	.
TGTGCCAGCAGCTTAGTTCCAGCGGGGTCCACCGGGGAGCTGTTTTTT	CASSLVPAGSTGELFF	TRBJ2-2	.	16	TRBV7-2	TRBD2
TGTGCCAGCAGTGCAGGGAACTCTAACTATGGCTACACCTTC	CASSAGNSNYGYTF	TRBJ1-2	.	14	TRBV28	.
TGTGCCTGGAGTGTGGCGGCGGGGTCCTACAATGAGCAGTTCTTC	CAWSVAAGSYNEQFF	TRBJ2-1	.	15	TRBV30	.
TGTGCCAGCAGTTACTCGGGACAGGGTCAGCCCCAGCATTTT	CASSYSGQGQPQHF	TRBJ1-5	few	14	TRBV6-6	TRBD1
TGTGCCAGCTCGACCGGGACAGCCGCTTTCTACGAGCAGTACTTC	CASSTGTAAFYEQYF	TRBJ2-7	.	15	TRBV18	TRBD1
TGTGCCAGCAGCATATTGAATGAGCAGTTCTTC	CASSILNEQFF	TRBJ2-1	.	11	TRBV7-8	.
TGCGCCAGCAGCTTGGGGTCGGCTAGCGGGAGGGGTGAGCAGTTCTTC	CASSLGSASGRGEQFF	TRBJ2-1	.	16	TRBV5-1	TRBD2
TGTGCCAGCAGCGAAACCGGTCAGCCCCAGCATTTT	CASSETGQPQHF	TRBJ1-5	few	12	TRBV28	.
TGTGCCAGCTCACAGGGACAGGGTGGCGGGGCCAACGTCCTGACTTTC	CASSQGQGGGANVLTF	TRBJ2-6	.	16	TRBV18	TRBD1
TGTGCCAGTAGTCGAGACCGGGTCTCCTACGAGCGGTACTTC	CASSRDRVSYERYF	TRBJ2-7	.	14	TRBV19	.
TGTGCCAGCAGCGTAGAGGGGCGAGATCAGCCCCAGCATTTT	CASSVEGRDQPQHF	TRBJ1-5	.	14	TRBV9	.
TGTGCCAGCAGTTATGGCTTCTCCTACAATGAGCAGTTCTTC	CASSYGFSYNEQFF	TRBJ2-1	.	14	TRBV6-2/TRBV6-3	.
TGTGCCAGCAGCTTACGGGGAGAAGTCTCTGGAAACACCATATATTTT	CASSLRGEVSGNTIYF	TRBJ1-3	once	16	TRBV7-9	.
TGTGCCAGCAGCTCTAGCGGGACCCCTTCCTACAATGAGCAGTTCTTC	CASSSSGTPSYNEQFF	TRBJ2-1	.	16	TRBV7-3	TRBD2
TGTGCCAGCAGTGAACAGGGAGGAGGGAACACTGAAGCTTTCTTT	CASSEQGGGNTEAFF	TRBJ1-1	few	15	TRBV6-1	.
TGTGCCACCAGTGGGACAGGGAACACTGAAGCTTTCTTT	CATSGTGNTEAFF	TRBJ1-1	.	13	TRBV24-1	TRBD1
TGCAGCGTTGGGGAGCTGGCTTCTGGCTACACCTTC	CSVGELASGYTF	TRBJ1-2	few	12	TRBV29-1	.